The present T cell receptor (beta chain) was sequenced within a study of blood T cell repertoires in COVID-19. In the study overall: COVID-19 samples collected from the United States, Italy and Spain covered acute and convalescent phases.

Assay used: immunoSEQ multiplex PCR; TCRdb lists only in-frame clones, some missing. The table includes 150,000 to 200,000 clones, around nine tenths detected once. Germline V lookup: CDR1 LNHNV, CDR2 YYDKDF (reference sequence). With 0 bases removed from V and 5 bases from J, the gap between germline ends came to 16 bases. The CDR3 consists of 17 residues. Seattle enrolled patients during active infection and tracked them longitudinally. The sample comprised peripheral blood. V and J are TRBV15 and TRBJ2-2; D is perhaps TRBD2 (5 bases). The clonotype originates from a woman aged 70-85 years with COVID-19, enrolled during active disease. The CDR3 spells CATSRDVWGVGTGELFF. The CDR3 nucleotides read TGTGCCACCAGCAGAGATGTGTGGGGAGTTGGTACCGGGGAGCTGTTTTTT.